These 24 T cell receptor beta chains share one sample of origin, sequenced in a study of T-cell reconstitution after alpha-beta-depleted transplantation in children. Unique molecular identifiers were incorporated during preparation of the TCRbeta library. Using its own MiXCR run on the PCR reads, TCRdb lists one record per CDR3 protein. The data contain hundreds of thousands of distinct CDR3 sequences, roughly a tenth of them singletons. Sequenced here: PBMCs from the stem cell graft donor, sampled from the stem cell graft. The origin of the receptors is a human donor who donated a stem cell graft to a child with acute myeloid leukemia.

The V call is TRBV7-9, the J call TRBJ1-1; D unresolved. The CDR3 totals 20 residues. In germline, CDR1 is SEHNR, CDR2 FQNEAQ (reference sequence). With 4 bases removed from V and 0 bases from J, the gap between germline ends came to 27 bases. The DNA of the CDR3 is TGTGCCAGCAGCTCGACTAATTTCGGGCAGCACATAAACATGAACACTGAAGCTTTCTTT. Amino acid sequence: CASSSTNFGQHINMNTEAFF.

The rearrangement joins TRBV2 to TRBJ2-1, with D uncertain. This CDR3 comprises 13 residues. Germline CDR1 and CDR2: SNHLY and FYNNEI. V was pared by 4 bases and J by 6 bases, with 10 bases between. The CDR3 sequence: CASSAQRGNEQFF. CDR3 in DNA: TGTGCCAGCAGTGCCCAACGTGGCAATGAGCAGTTCTTC.

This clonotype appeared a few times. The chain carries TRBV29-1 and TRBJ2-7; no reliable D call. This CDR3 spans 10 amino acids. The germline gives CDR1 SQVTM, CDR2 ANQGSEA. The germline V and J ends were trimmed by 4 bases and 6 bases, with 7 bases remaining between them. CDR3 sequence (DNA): TGCAGCGTTGGAGACCTCGAGCAGTACTTC. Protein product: CSVGDLEQYF.

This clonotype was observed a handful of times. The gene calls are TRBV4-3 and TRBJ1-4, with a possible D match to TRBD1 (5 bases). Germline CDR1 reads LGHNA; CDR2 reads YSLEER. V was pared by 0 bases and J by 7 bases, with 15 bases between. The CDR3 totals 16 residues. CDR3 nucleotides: TGCGCCAGCAGCCAAGAAGTGGCGGGGGGTGGTGAAAAACTGTTTTTT. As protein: CASSQEVAGGGEKLFF.

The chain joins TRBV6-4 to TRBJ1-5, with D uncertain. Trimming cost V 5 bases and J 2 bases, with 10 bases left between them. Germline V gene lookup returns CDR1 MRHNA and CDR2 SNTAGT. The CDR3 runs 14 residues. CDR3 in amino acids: CASSPMIGNQPQHF. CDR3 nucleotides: TGTGCCAGCAGTCCCATGATAGGCAATCAGCCCCAGCATTTT.

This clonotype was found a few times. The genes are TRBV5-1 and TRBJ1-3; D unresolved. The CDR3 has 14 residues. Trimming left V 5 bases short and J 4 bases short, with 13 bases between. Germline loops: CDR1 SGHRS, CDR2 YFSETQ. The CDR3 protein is CASSPTPAGNTIYF. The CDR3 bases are TGCGCCAGCAGTCCAACCCCGGCAGGAAACACCATATATTTT.

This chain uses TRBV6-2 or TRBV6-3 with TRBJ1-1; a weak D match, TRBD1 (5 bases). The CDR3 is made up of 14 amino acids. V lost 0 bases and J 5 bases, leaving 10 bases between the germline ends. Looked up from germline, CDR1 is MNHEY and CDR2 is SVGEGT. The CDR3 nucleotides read TGTGCCAGCAGTTACTCTCAGGGTATAACTGAAGCTTTCTTT. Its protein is CASSYSQGITEAFF.

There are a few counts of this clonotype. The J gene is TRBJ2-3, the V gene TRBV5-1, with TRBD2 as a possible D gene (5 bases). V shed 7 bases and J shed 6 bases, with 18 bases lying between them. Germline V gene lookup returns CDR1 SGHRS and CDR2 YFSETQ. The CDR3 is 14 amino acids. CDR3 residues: CASATSGLVDTQYF. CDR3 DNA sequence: TGCGCCAGCGCCACTTCGGGGTTGGTCGATACGCAGTATTTT.

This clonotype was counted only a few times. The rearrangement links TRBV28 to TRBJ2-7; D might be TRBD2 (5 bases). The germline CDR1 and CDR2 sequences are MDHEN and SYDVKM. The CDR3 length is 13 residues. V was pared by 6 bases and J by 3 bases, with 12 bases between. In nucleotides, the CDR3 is TGTGCCAGCAGAAGGCCGGGATTCTACGAGCAGTACTTC. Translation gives CASRRPGFYEQYF.

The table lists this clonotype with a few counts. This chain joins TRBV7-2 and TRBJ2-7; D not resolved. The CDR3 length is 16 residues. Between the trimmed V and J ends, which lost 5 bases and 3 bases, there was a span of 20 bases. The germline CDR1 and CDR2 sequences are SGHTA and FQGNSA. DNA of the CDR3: TGTGCCAGCAGCCCTCATACCCTTGGGGTGGTCTACGAGCAGTACTTC. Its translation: CASSPHTLGVVYEQYF.

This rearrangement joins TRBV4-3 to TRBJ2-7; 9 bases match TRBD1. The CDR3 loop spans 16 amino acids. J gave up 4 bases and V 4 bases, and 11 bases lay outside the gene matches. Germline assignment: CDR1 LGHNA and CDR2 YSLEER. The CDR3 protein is CASSRGQGAPSYEQYF. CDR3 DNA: TGCGCCAGCAGCCGGGGACAGGGTGCGCCCTCTTACGAGCAGTACTTC.

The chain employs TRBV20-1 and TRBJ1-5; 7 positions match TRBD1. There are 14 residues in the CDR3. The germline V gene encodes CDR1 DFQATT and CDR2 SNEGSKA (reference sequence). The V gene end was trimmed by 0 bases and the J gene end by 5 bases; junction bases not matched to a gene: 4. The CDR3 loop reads CSAREGTAHQPQHF. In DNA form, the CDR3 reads TGCAGTGCTAGAGAAGGGACAGCCCATCAGCCCCAGCATTTT.

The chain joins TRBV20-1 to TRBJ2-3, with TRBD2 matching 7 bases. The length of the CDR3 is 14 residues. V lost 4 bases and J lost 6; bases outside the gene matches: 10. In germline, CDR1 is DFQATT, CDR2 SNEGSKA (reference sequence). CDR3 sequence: CSAKAGASRDTQYF. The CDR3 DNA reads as TGCAGTGCTAAGGCGGGAGCGTCCCGTGATACGCAGTATTTT.

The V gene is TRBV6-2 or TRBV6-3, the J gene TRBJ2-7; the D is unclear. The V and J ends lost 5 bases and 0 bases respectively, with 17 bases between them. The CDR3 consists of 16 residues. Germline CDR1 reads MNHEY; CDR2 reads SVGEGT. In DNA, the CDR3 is TGTGCCAGCAGTCCAGGTCTGGACGCAAGCTCCTACGAGCAGTACTTC. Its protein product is CASSPGLDASSYEQYF.

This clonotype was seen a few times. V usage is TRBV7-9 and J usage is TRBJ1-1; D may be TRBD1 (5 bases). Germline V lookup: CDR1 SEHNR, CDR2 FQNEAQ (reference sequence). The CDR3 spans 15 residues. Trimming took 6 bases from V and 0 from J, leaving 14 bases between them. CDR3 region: CASSQGGIMNTEAFF. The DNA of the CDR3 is TGTGCCAGCAGTCAGGGTGGAATAATGAACACTGAAGCTTTCTTT.

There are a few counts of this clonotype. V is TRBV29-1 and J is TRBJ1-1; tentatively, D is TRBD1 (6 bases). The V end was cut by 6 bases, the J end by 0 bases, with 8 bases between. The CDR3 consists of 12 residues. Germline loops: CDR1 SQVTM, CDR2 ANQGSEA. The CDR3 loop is CSVQGMNTEAFF. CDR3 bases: TGCAGCGTACAGGGCATGAACACTGAAGCTTTCTTT.

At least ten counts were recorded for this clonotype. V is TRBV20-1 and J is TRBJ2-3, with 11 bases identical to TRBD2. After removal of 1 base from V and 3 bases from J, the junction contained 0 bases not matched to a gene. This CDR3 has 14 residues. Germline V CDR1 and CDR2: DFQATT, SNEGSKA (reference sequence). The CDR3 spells CSARGLAGTDTQYF. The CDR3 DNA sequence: TGCAGTGCTAGAGGACTAGCGGGAACAGATACGCAGTATTTT.

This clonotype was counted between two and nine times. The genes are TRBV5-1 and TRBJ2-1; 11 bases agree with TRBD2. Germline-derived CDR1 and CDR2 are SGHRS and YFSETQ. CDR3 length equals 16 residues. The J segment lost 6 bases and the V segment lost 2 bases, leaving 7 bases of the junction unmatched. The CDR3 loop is CASSFVGLAESNEQFF. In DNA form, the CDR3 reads TGCGCCAGCAGCTTTGTGGGACTAGCGGAGAGCAATGAGCAGTTCTTC.

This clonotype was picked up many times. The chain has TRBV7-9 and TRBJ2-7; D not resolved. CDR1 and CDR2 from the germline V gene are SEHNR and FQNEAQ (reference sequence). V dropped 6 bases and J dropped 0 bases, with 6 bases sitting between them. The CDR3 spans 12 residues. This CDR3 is CASSRLSYEQYF. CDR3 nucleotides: TGTGCCAGCAGTCGACTCTCCTACGAGCAGTACTTC.

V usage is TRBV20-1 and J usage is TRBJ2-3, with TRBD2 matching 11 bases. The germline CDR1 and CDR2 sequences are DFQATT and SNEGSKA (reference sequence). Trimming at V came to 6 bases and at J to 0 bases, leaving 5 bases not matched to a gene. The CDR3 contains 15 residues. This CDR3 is CSARLAGKSTDTQYF. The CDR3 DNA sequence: TGCAGTGCCCGACTAGCGGGGAAGAGCACAGATACGCAGTATTTT.

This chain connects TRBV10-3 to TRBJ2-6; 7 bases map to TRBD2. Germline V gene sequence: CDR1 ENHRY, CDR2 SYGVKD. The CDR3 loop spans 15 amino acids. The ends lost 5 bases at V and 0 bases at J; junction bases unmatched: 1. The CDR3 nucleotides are TGTGCCATCAGTCCGGGGGGCTCTGGGGCCAACGTCCTGACTTTC. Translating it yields CAISPGGSGANVLTF.

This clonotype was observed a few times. The CDR3 bases are TGTGCCATCAGACCGTTAGCGGGAGGGACAGATACGCAGTATTTT. It translates to CAIRPLAGGTDTQYF. The rearrangement links TRBV10-3 to TRBJ2-3; 11 nucleotides line up with TRBD2. Germline V gene lookup returns CDR1 ENHRY and CDR2 SYGVKD. CDR3 length equals 15 residues. V lost 6 bases and J lost 3; bases outside the gene matches: 5.

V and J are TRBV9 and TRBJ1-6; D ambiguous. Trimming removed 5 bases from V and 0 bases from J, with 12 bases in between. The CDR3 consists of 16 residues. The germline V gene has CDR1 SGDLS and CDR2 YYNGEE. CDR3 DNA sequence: TGTGCCAGCAGAGAAGGACTGAGCTCCTATAATTCACCCCTCCACTTT. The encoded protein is CASREGLSSYNSPLHF.

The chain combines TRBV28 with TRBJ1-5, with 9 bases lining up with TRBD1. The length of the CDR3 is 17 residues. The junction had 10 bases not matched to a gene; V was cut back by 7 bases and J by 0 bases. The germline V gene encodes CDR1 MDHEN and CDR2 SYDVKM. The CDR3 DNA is TGTGCCAGCACCGGGACAGGGCTTATTTATAGCAATCAGCCCCAGCATTTT. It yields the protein CASTGTGLIYSNQPQHF.